This entry lists 19 T cell receptor beta chains sequenced from one sample in a study of blood T cell repertoires in COVID-19. The table came from immunoSEQ multiplex PCR; TCRdb's copy has only in-frame clones and leaves some out. The sample records around 70,000 clones, roughly 90% being singletons. Sequencing was performed on peripheral blood. These receptor sequences come from a human donor in a cohort sampled during active COVID-19.

The rearrangement joins TRBV10-1 to TRBJ2-7; a possible D gene is TRBD1 (5 bases). CDR1 is WNHNN and CDR2 is SYGVQD in the germline V gene (reference sequence). The V and J ends lost 6 bases and 5 bases respectively, with 17 bases between them. The CDR3 runs 14 residues. This chain's CDR3 is CASRRWTRANEQYF. CDR3 coding DNA: TGCGCCAGCAGGCGGTGGACAAGGGCGAACGAGCAGTACTTC.

This clone appeared a few times. The chain links TRBV27 to TRBJ1-5; 7 positions agree with TRBD1. The CDR3 extends over 15 amino acids. CDR1 MNHEY and CDR2 SMNVEV come from the germline V gene (reference sequence). Trimming took 2 bases from V and 4 from J; bases not matched to a gene: 5. In DNA, the CDR3 is TGTGCCAGCAGTTTACTAGGGGGCGCGAATCAGCCCCAGCATTTT. The encoded protein is CASSLLGGANQPQHF.

The chain joins TRBV7-9 to TRBJ1-1; D gene ambiguous. The V end lost 5 bases, the J end lost 1 base, and 8 bases lay between the germline ends. The germline V gene has CDR1 SEHNR and CDR2 FQNEAQ (reference sequence). CDR3 length equals 13 residues. CDR3 DNA: TGTGCCAGCAGCCCTATAGAGAACACTGAAGCTTTCTTT. It encodes CASSPIENTEAFF.

This chain links TRBV5-1 with TRBJ2-1; 8 bases map to TRBD1. The CDR3 has 18 amino acids. The trim removed 0 bases at V and 6 bases at J, leaving 14 bases unmatched. Looked up from germline, CDR1 is SGHRS and CDR2 is YFSETQ. The CDR3 loop reads CASSLGFRGLARGNEQFF. In DNA form, the CDR3 reads TGCGCCAGCAGCTTGGGTTTCAGGGGGCTAGCGCGGGGCAATGAGCAGTTCTTC.

The genes are TRBV6-5 and TRBJ2-5; 12 positions match TRBD2. There are 14 residues in the CDR3. Germline V gene data show CDR1 as MNHEY and CDR2 as SVGAGI. V lost 8 bases, J lost 5 bases, and 6 bases stayed unmatched. DNA for the CDR3: TGTGCCAGCCTGACTAGCGGGAGAGGTGAGACCCAGTACTTC. Its protein product is CASLTSGRGETQYF.

The chain carries TRBV6-5 and TRBJ1-1; D unclear. Trimming cost V 0 bases and J 3 bases, with 5 bases left between them. The CDR3 is 13 residues long. CDR1 and CDR2 from the germline V gene are MNHEY and SVGAGI. The chain's CDR3 is CASSYSRDTEAFF. The CDR3, as DNA: TGTGCCAGCAGTTACTCGAGGGACACTGAAGCTTTCTTT.

The chain recombines TRBV19 with TRBJ1-5, with D possibly TRBD1 on 6 matching bases. Trimming removed 4 bases from V and 5 bases from J, with 12 bases in between. Germline V CDR1 and CDR2: LNHDA, SQIVND (reference sequence). This CDR3 comprises 14 residues. The CDR3 sequence: CASSTTTGYQPQHF. CDR3 coding DNA: TGTGCCAGTAGTACCACCACAGGGTATCAGCCCCAGCATTTT.

The chain links TRBV7-3 to TRBJ2-2; 8 bases agree with TRBD1. CDR1 is SGHTA and CDR2 is FQGTGA in the germline V gene. CDR3 size: 14 residues. The V gene end was trimmed by 5 bases and the J gene end by 3 bases; junction bases not matched to a gene: 2. The CDR3 DNA reads TGTGCCAGCAGCCAGGACAGGGACACCGGGGAGCTGTTTTTT. It specifies CASSQDRDTGELFF.

In this sample, this clone turned up once. The CDR3 bases are TGCAGCGTTGAAGACCGAGGGTCCACAGATACGCAGTATTTT. Its translation is CSVEDRGSTDTQYF. The J gene is TRBJ2-3, the V gene TRBV29-1; the D gene is possibly TRBD2 (5 bases). Trimming pared 0 bases from V and 2 bases from J, leaving 9 bases between. Germline V lookup: CDR1 SQVTM, CDR2 ANQGSEA. The CDR3 is 14 amino acids.

This chain joins TRBV29-1 and TRBJ1-1; D remains ambiguous. CDR1 and CDR2 (germline): SQVTM, ANQGSEA. Trimming took off 1 base at V and 2 bases at J, with 8 bases between the two ends. The CDR3 has 13 amino acids. This CDR3 reads CSVEAGGNTEAFF. The CDR3 DNA sequence: TGCAGCGTTGAAGCCGGAGGTAACACTGAAGCTTTCTTT.

This chain links TRBV5-1 with TRBJ2-7, with TRBD2 matching 9 bases. The V and J ends lost 4 bases and 4 bases, in that order; junction bases with no gene match: 3. Germline lookup yields CDR1 SGHRS and CDR2 YFSETQ. CDR3 length equals 13 residues. This chain's CDR3 is CASSRGRDYEQYF. CDR3 nucleotides: TGCGCCAGCAGCCGCGGGAGGGATTACGAGCAGTACTTC.

The V and J genes are TRBV28 and TRBJ1-1; D may be TRBD1 (6 bases). V dropped 5 bases and J dropped 1 base, with 14 bases sitting between them. Per the germline V gene, CDR1 is MDHEN and CDR2 is SYDVKM. This CDR3 is built from 15 residues. The CDR3 DNA reads as TGTGCCAGCAGTGCCCCACAGGGAAGGAACACTGAAGCTTTCTTT. It translates to CASSAPQGRNTEAFF.

The genes are TRBV7-2 and TRBJ1-2; 9 nucleotides align to TRBD1. This CDR3 is 14 amino acids long. From germline, CDR1 is SGHTA and CDR2 FQGNSA. V dropped 3 bases and J dropped 7; count of bases not matched to a gene: 6. The CDR3 DNA is TGTGCCAGCAGCTTCAACAGGGGGCCCGGTGGCTACACCTTC. Residues: CASSFNRGPGGYTF. The full variable domain, completed using reference TRBV7-2 and TRBJ1-2, is GAGVSQSPSNKVTEKGKDVELRCDPISGHTALYWYRQSLGQGLEFLIYFQGNSAPDKSGLPSDRFSAERTGGSVSTLTIQRTQQEDSAVYLCASSFNRGPGGYTFGSGTRLTVV.

The rearrangement links TRBV7-3 to TRBJ2-1; weak D call: TRBD1 (5 bases). The V end lost 2 bases, the J end lost 5 bases, and 13 bases lay between the germline ends. This CDR3 contains 15 residues. Germline CDR1 is SGHTA and CDR2 is FQGTGA. DNA of the CDR3: TGTGCCAGCAGCTTAGTATCGACAGCCGACAATGAGCAGTTCTTC. Protein product: CASSLVSTADNEQFF.

CDR3 DNA sequence: TGTGCCAGCAGCTTAGAAGGGACTAGCGGGATTCGCGAGCAGTACTTC. Encoded protein: CASSLEGTSGIREQYF. The chain couples TRBV7-3 to TRBJ2-7; 13 nucleotides line up with TRBD2. The CDR3 extends over 16 amino acids. Trimming at V came to 2 bases and at J to 6 bases, leaving 7 bases not matched to a gene. Germline values: CDR1 SGHTA, CDR2 FQGTGA.

This chain's CDR3 is CASRPHGSGANVLTF. The CDR3 DNA reads as TGTGCCAGCAGACCCCACGGGTCCGGGGCCAACGTCCTGACTTTC. J is TRBJ2-6 and V is TRBV6-5; no clear D. V was clipped by 6 bases and J by 4 bases, with 13 bases between them. From germline, CDR1 is MNHEY and CDR2 SVGAGI. The CDR3 consists of 15 residues.

This chain's CDR3 is CASSAGTTGVEAFF. The CDR3 DNA is TGTGCCAGCAGCGCAGGGACGACAGGGGTGGAAGCTTTCTTT. The gene calls are TRBV9 and TRBJ1-1, with TRBD1 identical over 8 bases. This CDR3 has 14 amino acids. The germline V gene has CDR1 SGDLS and CDR2 YYNGEE. V trimming: 3 bases; J trimming: 8 bases; junction bases outside the gene matches: 9. Full variable domain (remainder filled in from reference TRBV9 and TRBJ1-1): DSGVTQTPKHLITATGQRVTLRCSPRSGDLSVYWYQQSLDQGLQFLIQYYNGEERAKGNILERFSAQQFPDLHSELNLSSLELGDSALYFCASSAGTTGVEAFFGQGTRLTVV.

This sequence joins TRBV9 and TRBJ1-5; no definite D call. Germline CDR1 and CDR2: SGDLS and YYNGEE. Trimming removed 0 bases at V and 6 bases at J, with 13 bases between. This CDR3 spans 15 amino acids. This chain's CDR3 is CASSVVLRMSQPQHF. The DNA of the CDR3 is TGTGCCAGCAGCGTAGTTCTCAGGATGAGTCAGCCCCAGCATTTT.

This clone appeared once. This chain uses TRBV28 with TRBJ2-7, with 9 bases fitting TRBD2. The CDR3 has 15 residues. The ends lost 4 bases at V and 6 bases at J; junction bases unmatched: 10. Germline CDR1 reads MDHEN; CDR2 reads SYDVKM. The CDR3 DNA reads TGTGCCAGCAGTTCTCCAAGTAGCGGGAGCAGCGAGCAGTACTTC. As protein: CASSSPSSGSSEQYF.